This T cell receptor (beta chain) was obtained from a study of blood T cells in healthy people across ages. The CDR3 sequence is 12 residues long. The germline V and J ends were trimmed by 7 bases and 5 bases, with 13 bases remaining between them. Germline V lookup: CDR1 SGDLS, CDR2 YYNGEE. A J-beta primer mix and a sample-barcoded 5' primer were used in a second PCR of about 6 to 12 cycles. MiXCR was run by TCRdb on the 5' RACE reads, yielding one entry per CDR3 protein. The table records some 1.4 million distinct CDR3 sequences, about 40% of them present only once. The chain has TRBV9 and TRBJ2-7, with D tentatively TRBD2 (6 bases). This sequence originates from a woman aged 18-29 years in good health. Sequencing used blood. The CDR3 loop reads CASGPSAHEQYF. CDR3 DNA sequence: TGTGCCAGCGGGCCTAGCGCTCACGAGCAGTACTTC.